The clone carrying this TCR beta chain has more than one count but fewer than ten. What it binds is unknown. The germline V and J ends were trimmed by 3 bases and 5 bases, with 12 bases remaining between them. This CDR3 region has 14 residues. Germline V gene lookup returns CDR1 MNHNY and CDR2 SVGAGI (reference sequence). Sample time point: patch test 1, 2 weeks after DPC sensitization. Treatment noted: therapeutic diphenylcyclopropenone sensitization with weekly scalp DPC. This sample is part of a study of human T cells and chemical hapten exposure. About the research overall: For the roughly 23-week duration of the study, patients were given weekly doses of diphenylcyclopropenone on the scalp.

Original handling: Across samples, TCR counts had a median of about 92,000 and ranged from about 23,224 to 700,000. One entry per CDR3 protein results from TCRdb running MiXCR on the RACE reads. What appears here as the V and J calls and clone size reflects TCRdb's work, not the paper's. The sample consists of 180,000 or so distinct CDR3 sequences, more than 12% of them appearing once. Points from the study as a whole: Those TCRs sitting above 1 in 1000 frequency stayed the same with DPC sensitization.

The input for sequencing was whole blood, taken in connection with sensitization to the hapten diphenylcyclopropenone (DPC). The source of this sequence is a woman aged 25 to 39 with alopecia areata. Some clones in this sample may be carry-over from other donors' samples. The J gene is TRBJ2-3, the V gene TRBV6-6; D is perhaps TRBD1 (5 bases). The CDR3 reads CASSYSQGIDTQYF. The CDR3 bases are TGTGCCAGCAGTTATAGTCAGGGAATAGATACGCAGTATTTT.